A single sample is the source of the 17 T cell receptor beta chains below, sequenced in a study of beta chain features in type 1 diabetes. General study results and limits: In every one of the four CD4+ subsets, TCRB CDR3s were moderately but significantly shorter in Type 1 diabetes patients.

Their cognate antigens are unknown. Sequenced material consisted of expressed TCRB transcripts (all of the isolated RNA was reverse transcribed). TCRdb's copy holds only in-frame clones and misses some; the assay was immunoSEQ multiplex PCR. The sample contains approximately 60,000 clones, roughly half of which appear only once. Sequenced sample: Tregs from blood. Source of these receptors: a woman in her forties with type 1 diabetes.

As regards this clone: The same CDR3 also results from other DNA sequences found in this sample. The chain couples TRBV5-1 to TRBJ2-5; D unresolved. Trimming shortened V by 0 bases and J by 5 bases, and 5 bases separated the two germline ends. Germline CDR1 and CDR2: SGHRS and YFSETQ. CDR3 length: 12 residues. CDR3 sequence: CASSLAGETQYF. The CDR3 DNA reads as TGCGCCAGCAGCTTGGCCGGGGAGACCCAGTACTTC.

This chain connects TRBV2 to TRBJ2-2; D is undetermined. CDR3 length: 16 residues. Germline V gene sequence: CDR1 SNHLY, CDR2 FYNNEI. V was trimmed by 2 bases and J by 0 bases, leaving 10 bases between them. The DNA of the CDR3 is TGTGCCAGCAGTGAATTCCGTCCCTCGAACACCGGGGAGCTGTTTTTT. Amino acid sequence: CASSEFRPSNTGELFF. The entire variable domain, with the rest obtained from reference TRBV2 and TRBJ2-2, is as follows: EPEVTQTPSHQVTQMGQEVILRCVPISNHLYFYWYRQILGQKVEFLVSFYNNEISEKSEIFDDQFSVERPDGSNFTLKIRSTKLEDSAMYFCASSEFRPSNTGELFFGEGSRLTVL.

This clone showed up just a few times. The chain is built from TRBV2 and TRBJ2-5, with D possibly matching TRBD2 (6 bases). CDR1 is SNHLY and CDR2 is FYNNEI in the germline V gene. The CDR3 loop spans 12 amino acids. Trimming shortened V by 11 bases and J by 4 bases, and 14 bases separated the two germline ends. CDR3 sequence: CAARLGGETQYF. The DNA of the CDR3 is TGTGCCGCACGGCTGGGGGGAGAGACCCAGTACTTC.

The chain combines TRBV6-1 with TRBJ2-1; D perhaps matches TRBD2 (5 bases). The germline V gene encodes CDR1 MNHNS and CDR2 SASEGT. The V gene lost 2 bases and the J gene lost 7 bases, with 9 bases spanning the gap. This CDR3 has 13 amino acids. CDR3 nucleotides: TGTGCCAGCAGTGAATTTACGGGAAATGAGCAGTTCTTC. Residues: CASSEFTGNEQFF.

The chain links TRBV7-2 to TRBJ2-3; TRBD2 is a possible D gene (5 bases). This CDR3 is built from 13 residues. Between the trimmed V and J ends, which lost 5 bases and 5 bases, there was a span of 11 bases. In germline, CDR1 is SGHTA, CDR2 FQGNSA. CDR3 sequence reads: CASSPQREDTQYF. The CDR3 nucleotides read TGTGCCAGCAGCCCACAGAGGGAAGATACGCAGTATTTT.

This clone turned up a few times. The chain is built from TRBV6-6 and TRBJ1-1, with D unresolved. This CDR3 has 11 residues. Looked up from germline, CDR1 is MNHNY and CDR2 is SVGAGI (reference sequence). The ends were cut back, 7 bases at V and 4 bases at J, with 7 bases in the middle. The CDR3 sequence is CASTSGTEAFF. For the CDR3, the DNA is TGTGCCAGCACTAGTGGCACTGAAGCTTTCTTT.

Here the CDR3 reads CASSLMGAGNTIYF. The CDR3 nucleotides are TGCGCCAGCAGCCTGATGGGCGCCGGAAACACCATATATTTT. V and J are TRBV4-3 and TRBJ1-3, with no clear D. This CDR3 contains 14 residues. Germline V gene lookup returns CDR1 LGHNA and CDR2 YSLEER. V was clipped by 4 bases and J by 4 bases, with 11 bases between them.

The chain combines TRBV7-6 with TRBJ2-3; 13 bases match TRBD2. The CDR3 is made up of 19 amino acids. V shed 5 bases, J shed 5 bases, and the junction held 16 bases outside the gene matches. Germline CDR1 and CDR2: SGHVS and FNYEAQ. The CDR3 loop is CASSPRLAGGLGGGDTQYF. The CDR3 DNA reads as TGTGCCAGCAGCCCGCGACTAGCGGGGGGCCTCGGCGGGGGAGATACGCAGTATTTT.

This clone was seen more than once but under ten times. V usage is TRBV19 and J usage is TRBJ2-2; tentative D call: TRBD2 (5 bases). V lost 7 bases to trimming and J lost 1 base, with 13 bases between them. Germline CDR1 LNHDA, CDR2 SQIVND (reference sequence). The CDR3 is 15 amino acids. The CDR3 DNA is TGTGCCAGTACCTTGGACGGGGAGAACACCGGGGAGCTGTTTTTT. Protein sequence: CASTLDGENTGELFF.

V and J are TRBV2 and TRBJ1-1; 7 bases align to TRBD1. There are 14 residues in the CDR3. The germline V gene has CDR1 SNHLY and CDR2 FYNNEI. Trimming cost V 2 bases and J 3 bases; bases outside gene matches: 3. The CDR3 spells CASSERQGDTEAFF. The CDR3 DNA follows: TGTGCCAGCAGTGAAAGGCAGGGGGACACTGAAGCTTTCTTT.

The chain links TRBV29-1 to TRBJ2-7, with TRBD1 identical over 7 bases. V shed 6 bases and J 6 bases; nucleotides not matched to a gene: 8. CDR3 length: 12 amino acids. CDR1 SQVTM and CDR2 ANQGSEA come from the germline V gene. The CDR3 bases are TGCAGCGTCCCCCGGGCAGGGGGCGAGCAGTACTTC. Translated: CSVPRAGGEQYF.

This chain connects TRBV7-9 to TRBJ1-2; TRBD1 matches at 10 bases. Looked up from germline, CDR1 is SEHNR and CDR2 is FQNEAQ (reference sequence). The junction had 0 bases not matched to a gene; V was cut back by 4 bases and J by 4 bases. The CDR3 covers 13 residues. The CDR3 DNA is TGTGCCAGCAGCTGGGACAGGGGCTATGGCTACACCTTC. Translating gives CASSWDRGYGYTF.

This chain uses TRBV13 with TRBJ2-7; 9 bases are a match to TRBD1. V shed 4 bases, J shed 7 bases, and the junction held 5 bases outside the gene matches. Germline V CDR1 and CDR2: PRHDT, FYEKMQ (reference sequence). The CDR3 loop spans 13 amino acids. As DNA, the CDR3 is TGTGCCAGCAGCTCGACAGGGGGGGGAGAGCAGTACTTC. Residues: CASSSTGGGEQYF.

The chain couples TRBV7-9 to TRBJ1-1; D not certain. Germline V gene sequence: CDR1 SEHNR, CDR2 FQNEAQ (reference sequence). This CDR3 spans 14 amino acids. Trimming cost V 1 base and J 2 bases, with 8 bases left between them. CDR3 DNA: TGTGCCAGCAGCTTAGGTCCCCTCAACACTGAAGCTTTCTTT. As protein: CASSLGPLNTEAFF.

This clone was seen only once. CDR3 in amino acids: CASSLSQDTNTEAFF. Here the CDR3 DNA reads TGTGCCAGCAGCCTATCTCAGGACACCAACACTGAAGCTTTCTTT. This chain uses TRBV6-5 with TRBJ1-1; D might be TRBD1 (5 bases). The CDR3 length is 15 residues. The V gene's germline CDR1 is MNHEY and CDR2 SVGAGI. With 6 bases removed from V and 2 bases from J, the gap between germline ends came to 16 bases.

The table lists this clone with a few counts. The chain employs TRBV7-3 and TRBJ1-1, with D hard to call. The CDR3 runs 13 residues. Trimming cost V 8 bases and J 4 bases, with 14 bases left between them. Germline V gives CDR1 SGHTA, CDR2 FQGTGA. CDR3 sequence reads: CASALIRGTEAFF. CDR3 DNA sequence: TGTGCCAGCGCCTTAATTCGAGGCACTGAAGCTTTCTTT.

This clone has only a few counts. This sequence joins TRBV7-2 and TRBJ1-1; 12 bases line up with TRBD1. In germline, CDR1 is SGHTA, CDR2 FQGNSA. Trimming at V came to 5 bases and at J to 4 bases, leaving 5 bases not matched to a gene. The CDR3 length is 15 residues. CDR3 protein: CASSDLGQGATEAFF. CDR3 sequence (DNA): TGTGCCAGCAGCGACCTGGGACAGGGGGCCACTGAAGCTTTCTTT.